The 27 T cell receptor beta chains below all came from one sample that was sequenced in a study of blood T cells in healthy people across ages. Next came a second PCR, run for about 7 to 12 cycles, which used a sample-barcoded 5' primer along with a J-beta primer mix. TCRdb used MiXCR to reprocess the 5' RACE reads, holding one entry per CDR3 protein. The sample carries about 1.4 million distinct CDR3 sequences, approximately 59% recorded once. Input material: blood. Receptors originate from a man aged 18 to 35 in good health.

This rearrangement joins TRBV29-1 to TRBJ1-1, with D perhaps TRBD1 (5 bases). V was clipped by 3 bases and J by 1 base, with 15 bases between them. This CDR3 has 15 amino acids. Germline CDR1 is SQVTM and CDR2 is ANQGSEA. CDR3 sequence: CSVEVDPGTNTEAFF. DNA of the CDR3: TGCAGCGTTGAGGTTGATCCAGGGACGAACACTGAAGCTTTCTTT.

This chain uses TRBV14 with TRBJ2-7, with D possibly TRBD2 on 6 matching bases. Between the trimmed V and J ends, which lost 0 bases and 3 bases, there was a span of 12 bases. Germline V gene data show CDR1 as SGHDN and CDR2 as FVKESK. The CDR3 extends over 15 amino acids. The CDR3: CASSQEFAGFYEQYF. The CDR3 DNA reads as TGTGCCAGCAGCCAAGAGTTCGCGGGGTTCTACGAGCAGTACTTC.

The CDR3 DNA reads as TGCAGCGTGCGACAGGGCCCCTCTGGGGCCAACGTCCTGACTTTC. It encodes CSVRQGPSGANVLTF. This chain links TRBV29-1 with TRBJ2-6; 7 bases are a match to TRBD1. Trimming took 6 bases from V and 0 from J; bases not matched to a gene: 5. CDR1 is SQVTM, CDR2 ANQGSEA, per germline. The CDR3 covers 15 residues.

This clonotype was seen more than once but under ten times. This rearrangement joins TRBV13 to TRBJ2-5; tentatively, D is TRBD1 (5 bases). The CDR3 is made up of 14 amino acids. Germline CDR1 and CDR2: PRHDT and FYEKMQ (reference sequence). V was trimmed by 5 bases and J by 5 bases, leaving 15 bases between them. CDR3 nucleotides: TGTGCCAGCAGCCGAATTCAGGGTCGTGAGACCCAGTACTTC. It translates to CASSRIQGRETQYF.

The chain employs TRBV12-5 and TRBJ2-5; 7 nucleotides line up with TRBD2. Judging by the DNA end, TRBJ2-7 fits better; the J call may be wrong. The CDR3 has 18 amino acids. Germline V gene data show CDR1 as LGHNT and CDR2 as FRNRAP. The CDR3 nucleotides read TGTGCTAGTGGTTTGGTACGTCCGGGAGGACTAGGGCCCCCCGAGCAGTACTTC. This codes for CASGLVRPGGLGPPEQYF.

This clonotype was seen more than once but under ten times. The genes are TRBV9 and TRBJ2-1, with 9 bases fitting TRBD1. Unmatched junction bases numbered 5, after V lost 2 bases and J lost 8 bases. The CDR3 has 14 amino acids. Germline-derived CDR1 and CDR2 are SGDLS and YYNGEE. CDR3 amino acids: CASSVGTGWDEQFF. The CDR3 region has the DNA TGTGCCAGCAGCGTTGGGACAGGGTGGGATGAGCAGTTCTTC.

In DNA, the CDR3 is TGTGCCAGCAATCGGCTAACGGGGGACATTCAGTACTTC. Translating it yields CASNRLTGDIQYF. The chain uses TRBV12-3 or TRBV12-4 and TRBJ2-7; D may be TRBD2 (6 bases). Judging by the DNA end, TRBJ2-4 fits better; the J call may be wrong. The CDR3 sequence is 13 residues long.

The rearrangement joins TRBV10-1 to TRBJ1-1; maybe TRBD1 (6 bases). The germline CDR1 and CDR2 sequences are WNHNN and SYGVQD (reference sequence). This CDR3 spans 13 amino acids. V was trimmed by 6 bases and J by 5 bases, leaving 13 bases between them. Here the CDR3 DNA reads TGCGCCAGCAGCCGGGACACGAGGACTGAAGCTTTCTTT. Amino acid sequence: CASSRDTRTEAFF.

This clonotype came up a few times. The V call is TRBV4-2, the J call TRBJ2-1, with D possibly being TRBD2 (5 bases). The CDR3 sequence is 18 residues long. V shed 0 bases and J shed 4 bases, with 19 bases lying between them. The germline V gene encodes CDR1 LGHNA and CDR2 YNFKEQ. This CDR3 reads CASSQDFEGTLFYNEQFF. The CDR3 DNA sequence: TGTGCCAGCAGCCAAGATTTTGAGGGCACCCTATTTTACAATGAGCAGTTCTTC.

The sample holds a few counts of this clonotype. This chain links TRBV4-1 with TRBJ2-2, with a weak D call TRBD1 (5 bases). In germline, CDR1 is MGHRA, CDR2 YSYEKL. This CDR3 is 16 amino acids long. Trimming stripped 7 bases from V and 2 bases from J, with 17 bases between. The CDR3 sequence is CASTSIQQGNTGELFF. DNA for the CDR3: TGCGCCAGCACCTCGATCCAGCAGGGAAACACCGGGGAGCTGTTTTTT.

This clonotype was seen more than once but under ten times. The rearrangement links TRBV6-1 to TRBJ2-7; D not resolved. V was shortened by 0 bases and J by 7 bases, with 13 bases between the two germline ends. Germline values: CDR1 MNHNS, CDR2 SASEGT. The CDR3 contains 14 residues. CDR3 in DNA: TGTGCCAGCAGTGAAGCGCTTTTCAGTCTTGAGCAGTACTTC. Translated, it gives CASSEALFSLEQYF.

In this sample, this clonotype turned up once. The gene calls are TRBV4-3 and TRBJ1-2; 8 bases fit TRBD1. The ends lost 2 bases at V and 8 bases at J; junction bases unmatched: 10. This CDR3 is built from 15 residues. Germline CDR1 LGHNA, CDR2 YSLEER. The CDR3 is CASSQQDRDIDGYTF. In nucleotides, the CDR3 is TGCGCCAGCAGCCAACAGGACAGGGATATCGACGGCTACACCTTC.

This clonotype was counted only a few times. The chain couples TRBV28 to TRBJ2-5; D is ambiguous. This CDR3 contains 14 residues. V was pared by 5 bases and J by 11 bases, with 21 bases between. Per the germline V gene, CDR1 is MDHEN and CDR2 is SYDVKM. The CDR3 DNA reads TGTGCCAGCAGTATACCCGGGCAGTACAATGAGCAGTACTTC. Its translation: CASSIPGQYNEQYF.

This clonotype was seen a handful of times. This sequence joins TRBV12-3 or TRBV12-4 and TRBJ2-5; TRBD1 aligns across 7 bases. Trimming cost V 5 bases and J 3 bases; bases outside gene matches: 6. The length of the CDR3 is 14 residues. The CDR3: CASSPTGKEETQYF. Here the CDR3 DNA reads TGTGCCAGCAGTCCGACAGGGAAGGAAGAGACCCAGTACTTC.

In DNA form, the CDR3 reads TGTGCCAGCAGCTTAGGGGTTAGTGGGCTGGGTGTGTATAGAAATGAGCAGTTCTTC. It specifies CASSLGVSGLGVYRNEQFF. V is TRBV7-2 and J is TRBJ2-1; D call uncertain. This CDR3 spans 19 amino acids. Germline assignment: CDR1 SGHTA and CDR2 FQGNSA. V was cut by 1 base and J by 7 bases, with 26 bases left in between. The complete variable domain, with remaining parts taken from reference TRBV7-2 and TRBJ2-1, reads GAGVSQSPSNKVTEKGKDVELRCDPISGHTALYWYRQSLGQGLEFLIYFQGNSAPDKSGLPSDRFSAERTGGSVSTLTIQRTQQEDSAVYLCASSLGVSGLGVYRNEQFFGPGTRLTVL.

The CDR3 nucleotides are TGTGCCAGCAGTCTTTGGGGACAGGACAAATACACTACGTCTGGCTACACCTTC. Amino acid sequence: CASSLWGQDKYTTSGYTF. V is TRBV28 and J is TRBJ1-2; 8 bases are shared with TRBD1. The V gene's germline CDR1 is MDHEN and CDR2 SYDVKM. V was clipped by 5 bases and J by 7 bases; unmatched bases: 21. The CDR3 consists of 18 residues.

This chain joins TRBV4-3 and TRBJ1-1; tentative D call: TRBD1 (6 bases). The CDR3 sequence is 14 residues long. Germline V gene sequence: CDR1 LGHNA, CDR2 YSLEER. Trimming removed 1 base at V and 6 bases at J, with 12 bases between. The CDR3 DNA sequence: TGCGCCAGCAGCCAAGTTGGACAGTCTGCTGAAGCTTTCTTT. This codes for CASSQVGQSAEAFF.

The V and J genes are TRBV20-1 and TRBJ2-5; D perhaps matches TRBD1 (5 bases). Trimming pared 1 base from V and 11 bases from J, leaving 17 bases between. This CDR3 has 13 residues. The V gene's germline CDR1 is DFQATT and CDR2 SNEGSKA (reference sequence). The CDR3 region is CSARGDSAYGQYF. The CDR3 bases are TGCAGTGCTAGAGGAGACAGCGCTTACGGGCAGTACTTC.

The DNA for the CDR3 is TGCGCCAGCAGCCAAGACGGTAGGGGGAACATTCAGTACTTC. It codes for CASSQDGRGNIQYF. This chain connects TRBV4-3 to TRBJ2-4; D is possibly TRBD1 (6 bases). The germline CDR1 and CDR2 sequences are LGHNA and YSLEER. Trimming pared 0 bases from V and 7 bases from J, leaving 10 bases between. This CDR3 has 14 residues.

This clonotype was detected only a few times. V is TRBV20-1 and J is TRBJ2-4; D may be TRBD1 or TRBD2 (5 bases each). CDR1 and CDR2 (germline): DFQATT, SNEGSKA (reference sequence). V shed 2 bases and J shed 8 bases, with 13 bases lying between them. The CDR3 is made up of 13 amino acids. The CDR3 loop reads CSARSAGRDIQYF. CDR3 nucleotides: TGCAGTGCTAGATCGGCAGGGAGAGACATTCAGTACTTC.

This clonotype was detected a few times. The chain uses TRBV7-4 and TRBJ2-7; the match to TRBD1 covers 8 bases. The CDR3 totals 15 residues. From germline, CDR1 is SGHVT and CDR2 SQSDAQ. The ends lost 2 bases at V and 2 bases at J; junction bases unmatched: 5. CDR3 region: CASSLRTGSAYEQYF. CDR3 in DNA: TGTGCCAGCAGCTTACGGACAGGGTCGGCCTACGAGCAGTACTTC.

The chain joins TRBV2 to TRBJ1-1; 10 bases map to TRBD1. The CDR3 is 15 residues long. V shed 3 bases and J 2 bases; nucleotides not matched to a gene: 3. Per germline, CDR1 SNHLY and CDR2 FYNNEI. The chain's CDR3 is CASSETTGGNTEAFF. As DNA, the CDR3 is TGTGCCAGCAGTGAGACGACAGGGGGCAACACTGAAGCTTTCTTT.

This chain joins TRBV6-5 and TRBJ2-4; 11 bases are a match to TRBD2. From germline, CDR1 is MNHEY and CDR2 SVGAGI. The CDR3 totals 15 residues. Germline trimming cut 2 bases from V and 6 bases from J; bases unmatched to any gene: 3. Here the CDR3 DNA reads TGTGCCAGCAGTTACAGCGGACTAGCGGGAAACATTCAGTACTTC. Translation: CASSYSGLAGNIQYF.

V gene TRBV5-1 combines with J gene TRBJ2-1; possibly TRBD1 for D (5 bases). The DNA matches TRBJ2-7 better at its end, which makes the J call doubtful. The CDR3 sequence is 17 residues long. Germline CDR1 SGHRS, CDR2 YFSETQ. The DNA for the CDR3 is TGCGCCAGCAGCGGCTCTCAGACAGTTAGCTCCTACAATGAGCAGTACTTC. As protein: CASSGSQTVSSYNEQYF.

This chain links TRBV13 with TRBJ2-5; 7 bases match TRBD2. Trimming at V came to 0 bases and at J to 5 bases, leaving 3 bases not matched to a gene. The CDR3 is made up of 14 amino acids. CDR1 PRHDT and CDR2 FYEKMQ come from the germline V gene (reference sequence). The CDR3 here is CASSLGTSAETQYF. The CDR3 DNA reads TGTGCCAGCAGCTTAGGAACTAGCGCTGAGACCCAGTACTTC. The entire variable domain, with the rest obtained from reference TRBV13 and TRBJ2-5, is as follows: AAGVIQSPRHLIKEKRETATLKCYPIPRHDTVYWYQQGPGQDPQFLISFYEKMQSDKGSIPDRFSAQQFSDYHSELNMSSLELGDSALYFCASSLGTSAETQYFGPGTRLLVL.

The chain employs TRBV7-9 and TRBJ2-4; possibly TRBD1 or TRBD2 for D (5 bases each). V shed 3 bases and J shed 4 bases, with 16 bases lying between them. The germline V gene has CDR1 SEHNR and CDR2 FQNEAQ (reference sequence). This CDR3 is 16 amino acids long. For the CDR3, the DNA is TGTGCCAGCAGCTTTTGGGGGAAGGAGACAAAAAACATTCAGTACTTC. It yields the protein CASSFWGKETKNIQYF.

This clonotype was detected only a few times. The rearrangement joins TRBV7-9 to TRBJ2-7; D unresolved. The length of the CDR3 is 12 residues. CDR1 is SEHNR, CDR2 FQNEAQ, per germline (reference sequence). V was clipped by 5 bases and J by 3 bases, with 8 bases between them. CDR3 sequence reads: CASSNTNYEQYF. CDR3 nucleotides: TGTGCCAGCAGCAATACAAACTACGAGCAGTACTTC.